This T cell receptor (beta chain) was recorded in a study of shared clonotypes between healthy human individuals. Overall study findings and caveats: Lower generation probabilities were found for non-shared clonotypes than for those shared by all four donors.

In regard to this clone: Its antigen is unknown.

Sequencing was performed with immunoSEQ multiplex PCR; in TCRdb, only in-frame clones are kept and a portion is missing. Of millions of clones listed, approximately 94% are singletons. CD45RO-negative, CCR7-selected cells formed the naive CD8 fraction, which excluded terminally differentiated effector memory CD45RA+ cells. Sequenced material: naive CD8+ T cells sorted from blood. This clonotype was sampled from a man aged 18 to 30 in good health.

The chain's CDR3 is CASGRAEAFF. The CDR3 region has the DNA TGTGCCAGCGGGCGCGCTGAAGCTTTCTTT. The chain employs TRBV2 and TRBJ1-1; D is undetermined. The CDR3 loop spans 10 amino acids. V lost 8 bases to trimming and J lost 6 bases, with 7 bases between them. Looked up from germline, CDR1 is SNHLY and CDR2 is FYNNEI.